The 31 T cell receptor beta chains below were found in one sample sequenced in a study of neurological immune-mediated disorders. Time point reported: longitudinal time-point 1 (baseline). A single record per CDR3 protein comes from TCRdb applying MiXCR to the 5' RACE reads. The table includes around 49,000 distinct CDR3 sequences, about a tenth detected once. Sequenced input: PBMCs. These receptor sequences come from a middle-aged woman in good health.

This clonotype appeared many times. V is TRBV29-1 and J is TRBJ2-7; D unresolved. V was clipped by 0 bases and J by 4 bases, with 7 bases between them. This CDR3 region has 12 residues. Germline V gives CDR1 SQVTM, CDR2 ANQGSEA. The CDR3 region has the DNA TGCAGCGTTGAAGATAGAGCTTACGAGCAGTACTTC. Amino acid sequence: CSVEDRAYEQYF.

This clonotype was counted at least ten times. V is TRBV20-1 and J is TRBJ1-1; possible D gene TRBD1, 6 bases. In germline, CDR1 is DFQATT, CDR2 SNEGSKA (reference sequence). Between the trimmed V and J ends, which lost 2 bases and 1 base, there was a span of 11 bases. CDR3 length: 14 residues. The CDR3 nucleotides read TGCAGTGCTAGAACCGGGGGGCGGAACACTGAAGCTTTCTTT. It encodes CSARTGGRNTEAFF.

The chain links TRBV6-1 to TRBJ2-3, with D possibly called TRBD1 or TRBD2 (5 bases each). Per germline, CDR1 MNHNS and CDR2 SASEGT. CDR3 size: 15 residues. V lost 6 bases to trimming and J lost 0 bases, with 13 bases between them. The CDR3 sequence is CASRAVWGSTDTQYF. CDR3 nucleotides: TGTGCCAGCAGGGCCGTTTGGGGGAGCACAGATACGCAGTATTTT.

Many counts were recorded for this clonotype. This chain uses TRBV20-1 with TRBJ2-1; 9 bases agree with TRBD2. V was clipped by 5 bases and J by 6 bases; unmatched bases: 11. Germline V gene sequence: CDR1 DFQATT, CDR2 SNEGSKA (reference sequence). The CDR3 contains 15 residues. CDR3 loop: CSAPRGSGRRNEQFF. In nucleotides, the CDR3 is TGCAGTGCTCCGCGGGGGAGCGGGAGGCGCAATGAGCAGTTCTTC.

This clonotype was observed at least ten times. The rearrangement joins TRBV4-2 to TRBJ2-2; D is unresolved. Looked up from germline, CDR1 is LGHNA and CDR2 is YNFKEQ. The CDR3 runs to 12 residues. The ends were cut back, 5 bases at V and 6 bases at J, with 7 bases in the middle. DNA of the CDR3: TGTGCCAGCAGCTCGCCGCCCGGGGAGCTGTTTTTT. Its protein is CASSSPPGELFF.

This clonotype occurred many times. V usage is TRBV12-3 or TRBV12-4 and J usage is TRBJ1-1; D not certain. The CDR3 covers 14 residues. V was clipped by 5 bases and J by 1 base, with 11 bases between them. The CDR3 loop reads CASSLSISNTEAFF. The DNA of the CDR3 is TGTGCCAGCAGTCTTTCGATATCGAACACTGAAGCTTTCTTT.

The table lists this clonotype with a few counts. The rearrangement uses TRBV12-3 or TRBV12-4 and TRBJ1-2; D remains ambiguous. This CDR3 spans 11 amino acids. Trimming cost V 6 bases and J 14 bases, with 16 bases left between them. CDR3 loop: CASSPFGQATF. The CDR3 DNA is TGTGCCAGCAGCCCCTTTGGGCAGGCAACCTTC.

The sample holds many counts of this clonotype. J is TRBJ2-7 and V is TRBV10-3, with 9 bases identical to TRBD1. After removal of 4 bases from V and 2 bases from J, the junction contained 9 bases not matched to a gene. CDR3 length: 16 amino acids. From germline, CDR1 is ENHRY and CDR2 SYGVKD. CDR3 in DNA: TGTGCCATCAGTGGGACACAGGGGGCGCATACCTACGAGCAGTACTTC. Its translation: CAISGTQGAHTYEQYF.

A word on this clonotype: Just one base apart from a much larger clone, this may be a read error. The V call is TRBV24-1, the J call TRBJ1-5; TRBD1 is a possible D gene (5 bases). Germline CDR1 is KGHDR and CDR2 is SFDVKD. The CDR3 has 12 amino acids. The DNA for the CDR3 is TGTGCCACCAGTACAGGCAATCGGCCCCAGCATTTT. Translating gives CATSTGNRPQHF.

This clonotype has a count of ten or more. V and J are TRBV29-1 and TRBJ1-2, with TRBD1 as a possible D gene (6 bases). The germline CDR1 and CDR2 sequences are SQVTM and ANQGSEA. The CDR3 contains 17 residues. With 2 bases removed from V and 4 bases from J, the gap between germline ends came to 23 bases. Here the CDR3 DNA reads TGCAGCGTTGAACATACGGCAGGGGTCTCAGCTGGCTATGGCTACACCTTC. Its protein is CSVEHTAGVSAGYGYTF.

This clonotype has just a few counts. J is TRBJ1-5 and V is TRBV6-1, with D perhaps TRBD1 (5 bases). Germline CDR1 is MNHNS and CDR2 is SASEGT. Trimming cost V 7 bases and J 3 bases, with 19 bases left between them. This CDR3 spans 16 amino acids. The CDR3 DNA sequence: TGTGCCAGCACCCCCCTCGGGGGTACGGACAATCAGCCCCAGCATTTT. The encoded protein is CASTPLGGTDNQPQHF.

Ten or more counts support this clonotype. This rearrangement joins TRBV5-5 to TRBJ1-4; no reliable D call. Trimming removed 0 bases at V and 8 bases at J, with 8 bases between. The CDR3 has 13 amino acids. Germline V gives CDR1 SGHKS, CDR2 YYEKEE (reference sequence). The CDR3 DNA sequence: TGTGCCAGCAGCTTGGAATATGGCGAAAAACTGTTTTTT. Its protein is CASSLEYGEKLFF.

Turning to this clonotype: This may arise from a read error, as a much more abundant clone is one base away. V usage is TRBV5-1 and J usage is TRBJ1-1; 10 bases fit TRBD1. CDR1 and CDR2 from the germline V gene are SGHRS and YFSETQ. The CDR3 covers 15 residues. The CDR3 nucleotides read TGCACCAGCAGCTGGGGGACAGGGGCTGTCACTGAAGCTTTCTTT. It encodes CTSSWGTGAVTEAFF.

This clonotype was detected many times. This rearrangement joins TRBV4-3 to TRBJ1-3, with D perhaps TRBD1 (6 bases). The V gene lost 0 bases and the J gene lost 3 bases, with 12 bases spanning the gap. Germline V gives CDR1 LGHNA, CDR2 YSLEER. The CDR3 extends over 16 amino acids. As DNA, the CDR3 is TGCGCCAGCAGCCAAGATCCAGGGGTCTATGGAAACACCATATATTTT. The encoded protein is CASSQDPGVYGNTIYF.

A note on this clonotype: A much larger clone lies one base from this, so it may be a read error. The chain carries TRBV24-1 and TRBJ2-3; a weak D match, TRBD1 (5 bases). Germline V lookup: CDR1 KGHDR, CDR2 SFDVKD. Between the trimmed V and J ends, which lost 3 bases and 3 bases, there was a span of 12 bases. This CDR3 region has 15 residues. CDR3 coding DNA: TGTGCCACCAGTGATCAACAGGAGCTTACAGATACGCAGTATTTT. It codes for CATSDQQELTDTQYF.

This clonotype was observed at least ten times. This chain uses TRBV5-1 with TRBJ1-1, with 8 nucleotides matching TRBD1. This CDR3 contains 16 residues. Germline CDR1 SGHRS, CDR2 YFSETQ. V lost 4 bases and J lost 6; bases outside the gene matches: 14. CDR3 in amino acids: CASSPEAGGAEAEAFF. CDR3 nucleotides: TGCGCCAGCAGCCCGGAAGCAGGGGGCGCCGAGGCTGAAGCTTTCTTT.

In its sample, this clonotype was seen many times. This rearrangement joins TRBV7-2 to TRBJ2-3, with 8 bases fitting TRBD2. With V trimmed by 3 bases and J by 4 bases, 3 bases remained unmatched. The CDR3 totals 14 residues. From germline, CDR1 is SGHTA and CDR2 FQGNSA. CDR3 in DNA: TGTGCCAGCAGCTTCTCTAGCGGGCCAGATACGCAGTATTTT. It is translated as CASSFSSGPDTQYF.

This clonotype was counted at least ten times. The CDR3 loop is CSASEGGRETQYF. The DNA of the CDR3 is TGCAGTGCCTCGGAAGGAGGGAGAGAGACCCAGTACTTC. The chain carries TRBV20-1 and TRBJ2-5, with TRBD2 as a possible D gene (6 bases). V was shortened by 6 bases and J by 4 bases, with 15 bases between the two germline ends. Germline CDR1 reads DFQATT; CDR2 reads SNEGSKA (reference sequence). The CDR3 sequence is 13 residues long.

This clonotype was detected ten times or more. The rearrangement uses TRBV6-2 or TRBV6-3 and TRBJ2-7; D possibly corresponds to TRBD2 (6 bases). V was pared by 4 bases and J by 1 base, with 11 bases between. This CDR3 has 14 residues. Germline CDR1 reads MNHEY; CDR2 reads SVGEGT. CDR3 in amino acids: CASSWAGYSYEQYF. The CDR3 nucleotides read TGTGCCAGCAGTTGGGCGGGATATTCCTACGAGCAGTACTTC.

About this clonotype: An end of the junction does not agree with germline; a read error may underlie this. This sequence joins TRBV6-5 and TRBJ2-7; a possible D gene is TRBD2 (6 bases). CDR1 and CDR2 from the germline V gene are MNHEY and SVGAGI. The CDR3 is made up of 15 amino acids. The CDR3 DNA sequence: TGTGCCAGCAGTCCACCGGACTACTACCCCTACGAGCATTACTTC. This codes for CASSPPDYYPYEHYF.

This clonotype was counted ten times or more. V gene TRBV5-1 combines with J gene TRBJ2-6; D is unclear. Germline assignment: CDR1 SGHRS and CDR2 YFSETQ. The CDR3 is 12 amino acids. Trimming left V 5 bases short and J 2 bases short, with 2 bases between. For the CDR3, the DNA is TGCGCCAGCAGGGCTGGGGCCAACGTCCTGACTTTC. Protein product: CASRAGANVLTF.

This clonotype was observed at least ten times. This chain connects TRBV29-1 to TRBJ2-7; D possibly corresponds to TRBD2 (5 bases). Trimming left V 4 bases short and J 3 bases short, with 10 bases between. The germline CDR1 and CDR2 sequences are SQVTM and ANQGSEA. This CDR3 contains 12 residues. In DNA, the CDR3 is TGCAGCGTTGTAGAACGGGGCTACGAGCAGTACTTC. This translates into CSVVERGYEQYF.

In its sample, this clonotype was seen many times. V gene TRBV5-5 combines with J gene TRBJ2-3; 7 bases map to TRBD1. Germline V gene lookup returns CDR1 SGHKS and CDR2 YYEKEE (reference sequence). This CDR3 spans 14 amino acids. The junction had 3 bases not matched to a gene; V was cut back by 5 bases and J by 0 bases. The CDR3: CASRNRGSTDTQYF. Written as DNA, the CDR3 is TGTGCCAGCAGAAACAGGGGTAGCACAGATACGCAGTATTTT.

Many counts were recorded for this clonotype. The chain has TRBV3-1 and TRBJ2-7, with unresolved D. The CDR3 is 13 residues long. Germline CDR1 reads LGHDT; CDR2 reads YNNKEL (reference sequence). Trimming left V 0 bases short and J 5 bases short, with 8 bases between. The CDR3 here is CASSQDRPDEQYF. For the CDR3, the DNA is TGTGCCAGCAGCCAAGACAGGCCCGACGAGCAGTACTTC.

Many counts were recorded for this clonotype. The chain combines TRBV4-1 with TRBJ2-1; the D gene is possibly TRBD1 (6 bases). This CDR3 is 14 amino acids long. CDR1 and CDR2 from the germline V gene are MGHRA and YSYEKL. The ends were cut back, 4 bases at V and 10 bases at J, with 17 bases in the middle. The CDR3 DNA reads as TGCGCCAGCAGCCCCTCCTATGGACAGTCGGAGCAGTTCTTC. Its translation: CASSPSYGQSEQFF.

This clonotype was counted ten times or more. This chain connects TRBV24-1 to TRBJ1-1; a possible D gene is TRBD1 (5 bases). V was pared by 5 bases and J by 5 bases, with 20 bases between. The V gene's germline CDR1 is KGHDR and CDR2 SFDVKD. The CDR3 runs to 16 residues. CDR3: CATSGAPRGPETEAFF. The CDR3 coding sequence is TGTGCCACCAGTGGCGCCCCGAGGGGTCCTGAAACTGAAGCTTTCTTT.

This clonotype was detected many times. The chain has TRBV3-1 and TRBJ1-1, with D perhaps matching TRBD1 (5 bases). The CDR3 loop spans 14 amino acids. Per the germline V gene, CDR1 is LGHDT and CDR2 is YNNKEL (reference sequence). V lost 2 bases, J lost 3 bases, and 10 bases lay in between. The CDR3 bases are TGTGCCAGCAGCCAATGGGACTCACACACTGAAGCTTTCTTT. Protein product: CASSQWDSHTEAFF.

This clonotype was observed at least ten times. The CDR3, as DNA: TGTGCCAGCAGAGGTTGGGGCAGGGGCTTCTACGAGCAGTACTTC. Protein: CASRGWGRGFYEQYF. V and J are TRBV5-6 and TRBJ2-7, with a weak D call TRBD1 (6 bases). V was trimmed by 5 bases and J by 3 bases, leaving 18 bases between them. Germline CDR1 reads SGHDT; CDR2 reads YYEEEE. The CDR3 contains 15 residues.

This chain links TRBV12-3 or TRBV12-4 with TRBJ2-7; D possibly corresponds to TRBD2 (6 bases). V was pared by 3 bases and J by 0 bases, with 12 bases between. The CDR3 is 15 amino acids. CDR3 amino acids: CASSFAMGGSYEQYF. DNA for the CDR3: TGTGCCAGCAGTTTCGCGATGGGGGGCTCCTACGAGCAGTACTTC.

This clonotype was seen at least ten times. The rearrangement joins TRBV15 to TRBJ2-6; D is undetermined. Trimming left V 2 bases short and J 2 bases short, with 7 bases between. Germline V lookup: CDR1 LNHNV, CDR2 YYDKDF (reference sequence). This CDR3 region has 15 residues. CDR3 residues: CATSRTPAGANVLTF. The CDR3 nucleotides are TGTGCCACCAGCAGAACCCCAGCTGGGGCCAACGTCCTGACTTTC.

Concerning this clonotype: One junction end disagrees with the germline gene, perhaps due to a read error. The chain uses TRBV25-1 and TRBJ2-2; possible D gene TRBD2, 6 bases. Germline-derived CDR1 and CDR2 are MGHDK and SYGVNS. CDR3 length: 14 amino acids. DNA of the CDR3: TGTACCAGCAGTGCGGGACGATTGTCCGGGGAGCTGTTTTTT. Amino acid sequence: CTSSAGRLSGELFF.